This passage covers 26 T cell receptor beta chains from one sample sequenced in a study of control samples from healthy donors and cancer patients. Using immunoSEQ multiplex PCR, the repertoire was profiled, and TCRdb retains in-frame clones only, with some absent. This sample has 150,000 to 200,000 clones, with approximately 90% found just once. Material: blood. The source of these receptors is a man aged 25 to 45 in good health.

This clone is a singleton in its sample. The genes are TRBV20-1 and TRBJ2-7; no reliable D call. V gave up 3 bases and J gave up 5 bases, with 8 bases separating them. From germline, CDR1 is DFQATT and CDR2 SNEGSKA (reference sequence). CDR3 length: 11 amino acids. The CDR3 bases are TGCAGTGCTAGCCAGGCAGACGAGCAGTACTTC. It specifies CSASQADEQYF.

This sequence joins TRBV4-1 and TRBJ2-3; D remains unclear. V gave up 4 bases and J gave up 6 bases, with 11 bases separating them. Germline CDR1 is MGHRA and CDR2 is YSYEKL. The CDR3 consists of 13 residues. DNA of the CDR3: TGCGCCAGCAGCCCCTCCTCTGAGGATACGCAGTATTTT. Residues: CASSPSSEDTQYF.

In regard to this clone: Other nucleotide sequences from this sample produce the same CDR3. V is TRBV19 and J is TRBJ1-1, with TRBD1 matching 8 bases. Germline CDR1 reads LNHDA; CDR2 reads SQIVND (reference sequence). The ends lost 4 bases at V and 1 base at J; junction bases unmatched: 2. The CDR3 loop spans 14 amino acids. CDR3 amino acids: CASSTGTGNTEAFF. The DNA for the CDR3 is TGTGCCAGTAGTACGGGGACAGGGAACACTGAAGCTTTCTTT.

The rearrangement uses TRBV28 and TRBJ1-3; 8 bases agree with TRBD1. CDR3 length equals 15 residues. The germline CDR1 and CDR2 sequences are MDHEN and SYDVKM. V was pared by 8 bases and J by 4 bases, with 10 bases of the junction left unmatched. The CDR3 spells CASVAGQATGNTIYF. CDR3 nucleotides: TGTGCCAGCGTTGCGGGACAGGCCACCGGAAACACCATATATTTT.

This clone has a handful of counts. This chain uses TRBV5-1 with TRBJ2-6; D unclear. The CDR3 runs 14 residues. V lost 1 base and J 2 bases, leaving 4 bases between the germline ends. Germline lookup yields CDR1 SGHRS and CDR2 YFSETQ. The CDR3 coding sequence is TGCGCCAGCAGCTTGCGGACTGGGGCCAACGTCCTGACTTTC. Amino acids: CASSLRTGANVLTF.

This chain uses TRBV27 with TRBJ2-7, with D possibly matching TRBD1 (6 bases). The V and J ends lost 6 bases and 3 bases respectively, with 12 bases between them. Looked up from germline, CDR1 is MNHEY and CDR2 is SMNVEV (reference sequence). The CDR3 sequence is 13 residues long. CDR3 protein: CASSRTAGYEQYF. The CDR3 DNA sequence: TGTGCCAGCAGCCGGACAGCTGGCTACGAGCAGTACTTC.

The rearrangement uses TRBV27 and TRBJ2-3; the D is unclear. From germline, CDR1 is MNHEY and CDR2 SMNVEV (reference sequence). CDR3 length: 12 amino acids. Trimming cost V 5 bases and J 3 bases, with 6 bases left between them. The chain's CDR3 is CASSPRTDTQYF. The CDR3 nucleotides read TGTGCCAGCAGTCCTCGAACAGATACGCAGTATTTT.

The chain has TRBV5-5 and TRBJ1-1, with 7 bases identical to TRBD1. The CDR3 totals 15 residues. The germline V gene encodes CDR1 SGHKS and CDR2 YYEKEE (reference sequence). The trim removed 0 bases at V and 10 bases at J, leaving 12 bases unmatched. As DNA, the CDR3 is TGTGCCAGCAGCTTGGTAGGTCAGAGGGGGCTGGTAGCTTTCTTT. Translated, it gives CASSLVGQRGLVAFF.

The gene calls are TRBV4-3 and TRBJ1-1; perhaps TRBD1 as D (5 bases). V shed 0 bases and J shed 0 bases, with 8 bases lying between them. This CDR3 is 15 amino acids long. Germline CDR1 is LGHNA and CDR2 is YSLEER. The CDR3 here is CASSQDWGLNTEAFF. As DNA, the CDR3 is TGCGCCAGCAGCCAAGATTGGGGACTGAACACTGAAGCTTTCTTT.

CDR3 region: CASSLYMHGAGGSTGELFF. The CDR3 DNA follows: TGTGCCAGCAGCTTATATATGCATGGGGCAGGGGGTAGCACCGGGGAGCTGTTTTTT. This rearrangement joins TRBV7-6 to TRBJ2-2, with 7 bases identical to TRBD1. Trimming cost V 2 bases and J 4 bases; bases outside gene matches: 16. CDR3 length equals 19 residues. Germline V CDR1 and CDR2: SGHVS, FNYEAQ. The full variable domain, in which reference TRBV7-6 and TRBJ2-2 provide the parts outside the CDR3, is GAGVSQSPRYKVTKRGQDVALRCDPISGHVSLYWYRQALGQGPEFLTYFNYEAQQDKSGLPNDRFSAERPEGSISTLTIQRTEQRDSAMYRCASSLYMHGAGGSTGELFFGEGSRLTVL.

This chain connects TRBV6-2 or TRBV6-3 to TRBJ2-7, with 7 bases aligning to TRBD2. Unmatched junction bases numbered 4, after V lost 1 base and J lost 4 bases. Per the germline V gene, CDR1 is MNHEY and CDR2 is SVGEGT. The CDR3 is 14 residues long. CDR3 amino acids: CASSYWSSGYEQYF. CDR3 sequence (DNA): TGTGCCAGCAGTTACTGGAGTAGCGGGTACGAGCAGTACTTC.

The chain has TRBV5-1 and TRBJ2-7, with D perhaps matching TRBD2 (5 bases). Germline V gene lookup returns CDR1 SGHRS and CDR2 YFSETQ. V lost 0 bases, J lost 7 bases, and 17 bases lay in between. The CDR3 spans 15 residues. The CDR3 spells CASSLDRGSPFEQYF. The CDR3 DNA reads TGCGCCAGCAGCTTGGACCGAGGGTCACCCTTTGAGCAGTACTTC. The full variable domain, rest sourced from reference TRBV5-1 and TRBJ2-7, is KAGVTQTPRYLIKTRGQQVTLSCSPISGHRSVSWYQQTPGQGLQFLFEYFSETQRNKGNFPGRFSGRQFSNSRSEMNVSTLELGDSALYLCASSLDRGSPFEQYFGPGTRLTVT.

This sequence joins TRBV5-6 and TRBJ2-7; 7 nucleotides line up with TRBD1. The V gene's germline CDR1 is SGHDT and CDR2 YYEEEE. With V trimmed by 4 bases and J by 0 bases, 7 bases remained unmatched. This CDR3 spans 15 amino acids. CDR3 sequence reads: CASSPTGLTSYEQYF. For the CDR3, the DNA is TGTGCCAGCAGCCCGACAGGGTTGACCTCCTACGAGCAGTACTTC. Drawing the rest from reference TRBV5-6 and TRBJ2-7, the complete variable domain is DAGVTQSPTHLIKTRGQQVTLRCSPKSGHDTVSWYQQALGQGPQFIFQYYEEEERQRGNFPDRFSGHQFPNYSSELNVNALLLGDSALYLCASSPTGLTSYEQYFGPGTRLTVT.

The chain links TRBV6-5 to TRBJ2-5; D possibly uses TRBD1 or TRBD2 (5 bases each). Trimming left V 0 bases short and J 5 bases short, with 13 bases between. The CDR3 totals 15 residues. Germline values: CDR1 MNHEY, CDR2 SVGAGI. For the CDR3, the DNA is TGTGCCAGCAGTTACTCGGGGACGTATGGGGAGACCCAGTACTTC. It yields the protein CASSYSGTYGETQYF.

The chain combines TRBV6-6 with TRBJ1-1; D unclear. Germline assignment: CDR1 MNHNY and CDR2 SVGAGI (reference sequence). The CDR3 consists of 13 residues. Deletions cut 8 bases from V and 11 bases from J, with 21 bases between. CDR3: CASLLSQVGRAFF. CDR3 nucleotide sequence: TGTGCCAGCCTATTAAGCCAGGTGGGGAGGGCTTTCTTT.

V usage is TRBV3-1 (or the pseudogene TRBV3-2) and J usage is TRBJ1-2; TRBD1 matches at 7 bases. Germline CDR1 LGHDT, CDR2 YNNKEL (reference sequence). The length of the CDR3 is 14 residues. The J segment lost 7 bases and the V segment lost 5 bases, leaving 10 bases of the junction unmatched. Here the CDR3 reads CASSGATGRGGYTF. CDR3 sequence (DNA): TGTGCCAGCAGCGGGGCGACAGGGCGGGGTGGCTACACCTTC.

The chain uses TRBV9 and TRBJ1-3; possibly TRBD1 for D (5 bases). V dropped 0 bases and J dropped 3 bases, with 10 bases sitting between them. There are 15 residues in the CDR3. Per the germline V gene, CDR1 is SGDLS and CDR2 is YYNGEE. CDR3 DNA sequence: TGTGCCAGCAGCGTAGAGGGGACGGGTGGAAACACCATATATTTT. Residues: CASSVEGTGGNTIYF.

V is TRBV5-1 and J is TRBJ2-5; D is uncertain. The CDR3 loop spans 14 amino acids. Germline V lookup: CDR1 SGHRS, CDR2 YFSETQ. V lost 2 bases, J lost 0 bases, and 8 bases lay in between. CDR3 region: CASSLGLNQETQYF. The CDR3 region has the DNA TGCGCCAGCAGCTTAGGTCTAAACCAAGAGACCCAGTACTTC.

The chain joins TRBV5-1 to TRBJ2-3, with D uncertain. The germline CDR1 and CDR2 sequences are SGHRS and YFSETQ. V gave up 0 bases and J gave up 2 bases, with 7 bases separating them. The CDR3 is made up of 14 amino acids. This CDR3 is CASSLGHYTDTQYF. The DNA of the CDR3 is TGCGCCAGCAGCTTGGGGCACTACACAGATACGCAGTATTTT.

The V call is TRBV10-3, the J call TRBJ1-2; TRBD1 matches at 10 bases. Trimming took 11 bases from V and 3 from J; bases not matched to a gene: 0. This CDR3 comprises 11 residues. Germline V gene data show CDR1 as ENHRY and CDR2 as SYGVKD. The CDR3 reads CAGQGDYGYTF. CDR3 DNA: TGTGCCGGACAGGGGGACTATGGCTACACCTTC.

The chain couples TRBV3-1 (or the pseudogene TRBV3-2) to TRBJ1-2; D gene unclear. This CDR3 comprises 13 residues. V lost 2 bases to trimming and J lost 8 bases, with 12 bases between them. Germline V gene sequence: CDR1 LGHDT, CDR2 YNNKEL (reference sequence). The CDR3 spells CASSQSTNGGYTF. The CDR3, as DNA: TGTGCCAGCAGCCAATCAACCAATGGGGGCTACACCTTC.

On this clone: The conserved phenylalanine or tryptophan normally closing the CDR3 is absent here, so this likely arose from a read error. The limits of the CDR3 on the DNA are not certain, so only TCRdb's listed CDR3 is given. The J gene is TRBJ1-2, the V gene TRBV18. Looked up from germline, CDR1 is KGHSH and CDR2 is LQKENI. The CDR3 contains 13 residues when both ends are counted. The CDR3 sequence: CASSPSVMGGAIY.

A note on this clone: Mismatch with germline at one junction end may stem from a read error. The chain couples TRBV10-1 to TRBJ2-2; TRBD2 agrees at 12 bases. Germline CDR1 reads WNHNN; CDR2 reads SYGVQD (reference sequence). This CDR3 region has 19 residues. The CDR3 protein is CASRKPGLAGPREHRGAVF. The CDR3 DNA reads as TGCGCCAGTCGTAAGCCGGGACTAGCGGGTCCTCGCGAACACCGGGGAGCTGTTTTT.

The CDR3 reads CASSQTGDTGELFF. DNA for the CDR3: TGTGCCAGTAGTCAAACAGGGGACACCGGGGAGCTGTTTTTT. The chain joins TRBV19 to TRBJ2-2; TRBD1 aligns across 7 bases. The J segment lost 3 bases and the V segment lost 5 bases, leaving 3 bases of the junction unmatched. Germline values: CDR1 LNHDA, CDR2 SQIVND (reference sequence). The CDR3 covers 14 residues.

This rearrangement joins TRBV2 to TRBJ1-1; D uncertain. CDR1 and CDR2 (germline): SNHLY, FYNNEI. There are 14 residues in the CDR3. With 5 bases removed from V and 3 bases from J, the gap between germline ends came to 13 bases. CDR3 amino acids: CASSLEVGDTEAFF. The CDR3, as DNA: TGTGCCAGCAGTCTAGAGGTCGGGGACACTGAAGCTTTCTTT.

Worth noting for this clone: A junction end diverges from the germline sequence, so it may reflect a read error. The gene calls are TRBV27 and TRBJ2-3; TRBD2 matches at 8 bases. The CDR3 runs 16 residues. Germline-derived CDR1 and CDR2 are MNHEY and SMNVEV (reference sequence). CDR3 residues: CASCLAGRWGTDTQYF. The CDR3 nucleotides are TGTGCCAGCTGTTTAGCGGGAAGGTGGGGCACAGATACGCAGTATTTT.